The TCR beta chain described here comes from a study of T cell responses to AZD1222 COVID-19 vaccine. For the study at large: Second-dose timings of about 4 or about 12 weeks were pooled.

With 0 bases clipped from V and 2 bases from J, the junction kept 7 bases outside the gene matches. Germline V CDR1 and CDR2: SGDLS, YYNGEE. The CDR3 has 17 amino acids. Profiling relied on immunoSEQ multiplex PCR, and the TCRdb table lists in-frame clones only, not all of them. The sample contains roughly 120,000 clones, 87% of which appear only once. The clonotype comes from an adult in good health. Sequencing used peripheral blood, obtained on day 0 of AZD1222 vaccination. V usage is TRBV9 and J usage is TRBJ2-3; TRBD1 aligns across 9 bases. Written as DNA, the CDR3 is TGTGCCAGCAGCGTAGCTTATGGGACAGGGTCCACAGATACGCAGTATTTT. It yields the protein CASSVAYGTGSTDTQYF.